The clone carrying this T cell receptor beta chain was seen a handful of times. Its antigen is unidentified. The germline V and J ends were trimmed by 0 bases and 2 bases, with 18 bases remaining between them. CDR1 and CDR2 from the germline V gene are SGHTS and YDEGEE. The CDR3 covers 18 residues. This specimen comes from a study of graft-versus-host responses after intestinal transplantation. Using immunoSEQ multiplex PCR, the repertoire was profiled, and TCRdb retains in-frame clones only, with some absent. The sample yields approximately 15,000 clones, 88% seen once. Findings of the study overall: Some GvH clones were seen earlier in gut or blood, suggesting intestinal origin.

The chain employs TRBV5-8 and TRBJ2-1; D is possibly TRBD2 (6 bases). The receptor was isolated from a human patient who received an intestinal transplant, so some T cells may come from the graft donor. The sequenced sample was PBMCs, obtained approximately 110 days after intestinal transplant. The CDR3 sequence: CASSLAPGVAGTYNEQFF. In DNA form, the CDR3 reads TGTGCCAGCAGCTTGGCGCCGGGGGTCGCCGGCACCTACAATGAGCAGTTCTTC.